A single sample gave rise to the 24 T cell receptor beta chains below, sequenced in a study of tissue T cells after allogeneic stem cell transplantation. Time point of the sample: mouse harvest day 14 after allogeneic transplant. Mouse grafts combined 10^7 T-cell-depleted bone marrow cells with 10^6 splenic CD5+ T cells. TCRdb keeps only in-frame clones here, not all; method: immunoSEQ multiplex PCR. Among roughly 3,000 clones listed, roughly 45% were seen once. The sequencing input was gut tissue. Receptors originate from a female BALB/c mouse given C57BL/6 T cells with graft-versus-host disease after an allogeneic hematopoietic cell transplant.

This clone appeared a few times. Gene names and germline refer to mouse. The CDR3 end is not reached by the read, which stops 1 residue before it; the germline J gene fills it in. The chain carries TRBV26 and TRBJ2-3, with 7 bases lining up with TRBD1. V was clipped by 4 bases and J by 0 bases; unmatched bases: 1. The CDR3 consists of 14 residues. Germline V CDR1 and CDR2: KGHPV, FQNQEV (reference sequence). The DNA read from the CDR3 is TGTGCCAGCAGTCCGACAGGGAGTGCAGAAACGCTGTAT. This encodes CASSPTGSAETLY. The full CDR3 protein is CASSPTGSAETLYF. Drawing the rest from reference TRBV26 and TRBJ2-3, the complete variable domain is NSKVIQTPRYLVKGQGQKAKMRCIPEKGHPVVFWYQQNKNNEFKFLINFQNQEVLQQIDMTEKRFSAECPSNSPCSLEIQSSEAGDSALYLCASSPTGSAETLYFGSGTRLTVL.

About this clone: Gene labels here are mouse ones. Read sequence stops 1 residue before the CDR3 end, and the germline J gene provides the missing end. V and J are TRBV26 and TRBJ2-2; no definite D call. The CDR3 contains 14 residues. Germline V lookup: CDR1 KGHPV, CDR2 FQNQEV (reference sequence). V gave up 3 bases and J gave up 0 bases, with 5 bases separating them. The CDR3 loop is CASSLDTNTGQLYF. CDR3 bases read: TGTGCCAGCAGTCTTGACACAAACACCGGGCAGCTCTAC.

There are a few counts of this clone. Here the gene names and germline are mouse. The CDR3 goes on 1 residue after the read ends, and that part is filled in from the germline J gene. The chain joins TRBV1 to TRBJ2-7; 8 bases fit TRBD1. Trimming at V came to 3 bases and at J to 4 bases, leaving 5 bases not matched to a gene. The CDR3 runs to 14 residues. Germline V CDR1 and CDR2: NSQYPW, LRSPGD (reference sequence). CDR3 bases read: TGCACCTGCAGTGCCTCCGGGACAGGTTATGAACAGTAC. Translated: CTCSASGTGYEQY. The full CDR3 protein is CTCSASGTGYEQYF.

As concerns this clone: Genes and germline come from the mouse. The read falls 1 residue short of the CDR3 end, and the missing part is taken from the germline J gene. This chain uses TRBV12-2 with TRBJ1-4, with 10 positions matching TRBD1. The germline V gene encodes CDR1 SGHLS and CDR2 HYDKME. The J segment lost 5 bases and the V segment lost 1 base, leaving 6 bases of the junction unmatched. This CDR3 has 16 residues. CDR3 bases read: TGTGCCAGCTCTCTACGTCCGGGACAGGGGAACGAAAGATTATTT. It codes for CASSLRPGQGNERLF. The full CDR3 reads CASSLRPGQGNERLFF.

Of note for this clone: The germline and genes are mouse ones. The read ends 1 residue early relative to the CDR3; the germline J gene fills the gap. J is TRBJ1-1 and V is TRBV3, with TRBD1 matching over 7 bases. The CDR3 length is 13 residues. Germline CDR1 is SNHLY and CDR2 is FYNGKV (reference sequence). V was pared by 2 bases and J by 7 bases, with 4 bases of the junction left unmatched. CDR3 protein: CASSLRRQGEVFF. The CDR3 DNA, read in part, is TGTGCCAGCAGCTTAAGGAGACAGGGAGAAGTCTTC. Combining the CDR3 with reference TRBV3 and TRBJ1-1 gives the whole variable domain GPKVLQIPSHQIIDMGQMVTLNCDPVSNHLYFYWYKQILGQQMEFLVNFYNGKVMEKSKLFKDQFSVERPDGSYFTLKIQPTALEDSAVYFCASSLRRQGEVFFGKGTRLTVV.

Turning to this clone: Gene names and germline match the mouse. CDR3 sequence reads: CASSPPGAGTGQLYF. CDR3 DNA, as far as it was read: TGTGCCAGCAGTCCACCAGGGGCGGGCACCGGGCAGCTCTAC. V is TRBV26 and J is TRBJ2-2, with D maybe TRBD1 (6 bases). From the germline J gene comes the end of the CDR3, since the read stops 1 residue before it. Per germline, CDR1 KGHPV and CDR2 FQNQEV (reference sequence). V lost 4 bases to trimming and J lost 4 bases, with 13 bases between them. CDR3 length: 15 residues.

About this clone itself: Mouse gene names apply. Sequencing ends 1 residue short of the CDR3 end; the germline J gene provides the rest. The chain couples TRBV13-1 to TRBJ2-4; 10 bases fit TRBD2. Losses at the gene ends were 4 bases for V and 2 bases for J; bases not matched to a gene: 4. The CDR3 runs 15 residues. Germline V CDR1 and CDR2: NSHNY, SYGAGN. The CDR3 DNA, read in part, is TGTGCCAGCAGTCTGGGACTGGGGTATCAAAACACCTTGTAC. Translating it yields CASSLGLGYQNTLY. The entire CDR3 protein reads CASSLGLGYQNTLYF.

For this clone: The gene symbols are mouse symbols. The CDR3 end falls 1 residue outside the read, so it is completed with the germline J gene. The chain uses TRBV26 and TRBJ1-3; TRBD1 is a possible D gene (5 bases). The V gene's germline CDR1 is KGHPV and CDR2 FQNQEV (reference sequence). The CDR3 has 16 residues. Trimming stripped 0 bases from V and 3 bases from J, with 12 bases between. Incomplete CDR3 DNA: TGTGCCAGCAGTCTGTCGGGGCAGGGAGATGGAAATACGCTCTAT. Protein sequence: CASSLSGQGDGNTLY. The entire CDR3 sequence reads CASSLSGQGDGNTLYF.

In its sample, this clone is medium-sized (0.01 to 0.1%). Germline and genes: mouse. Read sequence stops 1 residue before the CDR3 end, and the germline J gene provides the missing end. The chain is built from TRBV2 and TRBJ2-7, with 7 bases lining up with TRBD2. Germline V CDR1 and CDR2: LGHNA, YSYQKL. This CDR3 has 14 amino acids. The V segment lost 0 bases and the J segment 4 bases; nucleotides outside the gene matches: 3. CDR3 in amino acids: CASSQEMGGYEQYF. The CDR3 DNA, read in part, is TGTGCCAGCAGCCAAGAGATGGGGGGTTATGAACAGTAC.

This clone was detected only a few times. Gene names are the mouse ones. The read finishes 1 residue shy of the CDR3 end, and the germline J gene is used to complete it. The V and J genes are TRBV24 and TRBJ2-7; 12 bases fit TRBD2. V was pared by 5 bases and J by 6 bases, with 5 bases of the junction left unmatched. The germline V gene has CDR1 KGHTA and CDR2 FRNEEI. The CDR3 loop spans 14 amino acids. The CDR3 region is CASSRLGGRFEQYF. CDR3 bases read: TGTGCCAGCAGTAGACTGGGGGGGCGCTTTGAACAGTAC.

To note about this clone: The gene names here belong to mouse. The read falls 1 residue short of the CDR3 end, and the missing part is taken from the germline J gene. This chain uses TRBV26 with TRBJ1-2; TRBD1 might be the D (5 bases). The CDR3 spans 13 residues. V gave up 6 bases and J gave up 0 bases, with 8 bases separating them. Germline lookup yields CDR1 KGHPV and CDR2 FQNQEV (reference sequence). The CDR3 sequence is CASSQTANSDYTF. The covered CDR3 bases are TGTGCCAGCAGCCAGACAGCAAACTCCGACTACACC.

With respect to this clone: The listed genes are named as in mouse. Read sequence stops 1 residue before the CDR3 end, and the germline J gene provides the missing end. This chain joins TRBV1 and TRBJ2-5; 8 bases agree with TRBD1. This CDR3 is built from 13 residues. V lost 4 bases and J lost 5; bases outside the gene matches: 2. In germline, CDR1 is NSQYPW, CDR2 LRSPGD (reference sequence). The CDR3 DNA, read in part, is TGCACCTGCAGTGGGACAGGGAGAGACACCCAGTAC. This encodes CTCSGTGRDTQY. The whole CDR3 protein reads CTCSGTGRDTQYF. Drawing the rest from reference TRBV1 and TRBJ2-5, the complete variable domain is VTLLEQNPRWRLVPRGQAVNLRCILKNSQYPWMSWYQQDLQKQLQWLFTLRSPGDKEVKSLPGADYLATRVTDTELRLQVANMSQGRTLYCTCSGTGRDTQYFGPGTRLLVL.

Turning to this clone: Gene names denote mouse genes. The read gets to within 1 residue of the CDR3 end, and the germline J gene fills in the rest. This sequence joins TRBV26 and TRBJ1-1, with TRBD1 as a possible D gene (6 bases). Per the germline V gene, CDR1 is KGHPV and CDR2 is FQNQEV (reference sequence). Between the trimmed V and J ends, which lost 5 bases and 4 bases, there was a span of 8 bases. CDR3 length: 12 residues. CDR3: CASSSGVTEVFF. CDR3 DNA, as far as it was read: TGTGCCAGCAGTTCAGGGGTCACAGAAGTCTTC.

Of note for this clone: Gene names denote mouse genes. The DNA ends 1 residue before the CDR3 does, and the rest of the CDR3 is filled in from the germline J gene. The chain uses TRBV3 and TRBJ1-4; no reliable D call. The CDR3 runs 13 residues. Trimming left V 2 bases short and J 4 bases short, with 5 bases between. Germline V CDR1 and CDR2: SNHLY, FYNGKV (reference sequence). The CDR3 loop reads CASSLRVNERLFF. The sequenced part of the CDR3 DNA is TGTGCCAGCAGCTTACGAGTCAACGAAAGATTATTT.

Concerning this clone: The genes are named according to mouse. This CDR3 reads CASSRQGVTEVFF. CDR3 bases read: TGTGCCAGCAGCCGACAGGGAGTCACAGAAGTCTTC. The chain carries TRBV4 and TRBJ1-1; 7 positions agree with TRBD1. The CDR3 end falls 1 residue outside the read, so it is completed with the germline J gene. Germline V gene sequence: CDR1 LGHDT, CDR2 YNNKQL (reference sequence). The CDR3 is 13 residues long. V dropped 5 bases and J dropped 4; count of bases not matched to a gene: 4.

Notes on this clone: The listed genes are named as in mouse. The missing CDR3 end, 1 residue past where the read stops, is filled in from the germline J gene. This chain links TRBV15 with TRBJ2-1; tentative D call: TRBD1 (6 bases). The V and J ends lost 7 bases and 1 base respectively, with 8 bases between them. CDR1 SGHND and CDR2 FRSKSL come from the germline V gene. The CDR3 consists of 13 residues. CDR3 bases read: TGTGCCAGCACGGGACACAACTATGCTGAGCAGTTC. Protein product: CASTGHNYAEQF. The CDR3, in full, reads CASTGHNYAEQFF.

Comments on this clone: Germline and genes here are mouse. The CDR3 end lies 1 residue beyond the end of the read and is filled in from the germline J gene. The chain carries TRBV26 and TRBJ2-3; D is uncertain. Germline CDR1 KGHPV, CDR2 FQNQEV (reference sequence). CDR3 length equals 15 residues. V gave up 0 bases and J gave up 0 bases, with 7 bases separating them. CDR3 in amino acids: CASSLSGSSAETLYF. The sequenced CDR3 bases are TGTGCCAGCAGTCTGTCCGGCTCTAGTGCAGAAACGCTGTAT.

To note about this clone: Gene names refer to mouse genes. The read finishes 1 residue shy of the CDR3 end, and the germline J gene is used to complete it. The chain joins TRBV19 to TRBJ2-5, with D possibly TRBD1 on 6 matching bases. The CDR3 totals 13 residues. V was cut by 7 bases and J by 0 bases, with 9 bases left in between. Germline CDR1 is FNHDT and CDR2 is SITEND (reference sequence). Partial CDR3 DNA: TGTGCCAGCGCCACAGGGAACCAAGACACCCAGTAC. Translation: CASATGNQDTQY. The entire CDR3 sequence reads CASATGNQDTQYF. Looking up the rest from reference TRBV19 and TRBJ2-5 gives the full variable domain: GGIITQTPKFLIGQEGQKLTLKCQQNFNHDTMYWYRQDSGKGLRLIYYSITENDLQKGDLSEGYDASREKKSSFSLTVTSAQKNEMAVFLCASATGNQDTQYFGPGTRLLVL.

This clone qualifies as large. These gene names are mouse names. The DNA ends 1 residue before the CDR3 does, and the rest of the CDR3 is filled in from the germline J gene. The chain links TRBV23 to TRBJ1-4. Germline assignment: CDR1 KGHTA and CDR2 FQNQQP. The CDR3 has 17 residues. The CDR3 loop reads CSSSQSGKKISNERLFF. The covered CDR3 bases are TGCTCCAGCAGTCAATCGGGGAAGAAAATTTCCAACGAAAGATTATTT.

In regard to this clone: Germline and genes: mouse. Read sequence stops 1 residue before the CDR3 end, and the germline J gene provides the missing end. This sequence joins TRBV3 and TRBJ2-2; TRBD2 might be the D (6 bases). CDR1 and CDR2 from the germline V gene are SNHLY and FYNGKV (reference sequence). Trimming shortened V by 2 bases and J by 4 bases, and 11 bases separated the two germline ends. This CDR3 region has 15 residues. CDR3 bases read: TGTGCCAGCAGCTTACGCGCGGGGGGCACCGGGCAGCTCTAC. Translation: CASSLRAGGTGQLY. The full CDR3 protein is CASSLRAGGTGQLYF.

This clone was counted only a few times. The genes and germline here are from mouse. The CDR3 is cut off 1 residue early in the read; its end comes from the germline J gene. This chain uses TRBV13-3 with TRBJ1-4; 7 bases map to TRBD1. Looked up from germline, CDR1 is NNHDY and CDR2 is SYVADS. This CDR3 comprises 13 residues. The V gene end was trimmed by 8 bases and the J gene end by 3 bases; junction bases not matched to a gene: 4. This CDR3 reads CARAGQTNERLFF. CDR3 bases read: TGTGCCAGAGCGGGACAGACCAACGAAAGATTATTT.

This clone was detected a few times. These gene names are mouse names. The sequence runs out 1 residue before the end of the CDR3; the remainder is reconstructed from the germline J gene. The chain couples TRBV1 to TRBJ1-1; D remains unclear. V lost 0 bases to trimming and J lost 1 base, with 3 bases between them. CDR1 NSQYPW and CDR2 LRSPGD come from the germline V gene (reference sequence). CDR3 length: 13 residues. The part of the CDR3 DNA that was read is TGCACCTGCAGTGCAGACAGAAACACAGAAGTCTTC. As protein: CTCSADRNTEVF. The entire CDR3 protein reads CTCSADRNTEVFF. Together with reference TRBV1 and TRBJ1-1, the CDR3 gives the full variable domain: VTLLEQNPRWRLVPRGQAVNLRCILKNSQYPWMSWYQQDLQKQLQWLFTLRSPGDKEVKSLPGADYLATRVTDTELRLQVANMSQGRTLYCTCSADRNTEVFFGKGTRLTVV.

Remarks on this clone: Mouse germline and gene names are used. The CDR3 spells CASSCDTQYF. The sequenced part of the CDR3 DNA is TGTGCCAGCAGTTGTGACACCCAGTAC. V gene TRBV13-3 combines with J gene TRBJ2-5; D is uncertain. The read ends 1 residue early relative to the CDR3; the germline J gene fills the gap. Germline CDR1 NNHDY, CDR2 SYVADS. Trimming removed 4 bases at V and 6 bases at J, with 3 bases between. This CDR3 is 10 amino acids long.

A remark on this clone: The gene names here belong to mouse. The read terminates 1 residue before the CDR3 end, so the remaining end is supplied by the germline J gene. V gene TRBV16 combines with J gene TRBJ2-7; 7 bases line up with TRBD1. The germline gives CDR1 SGHSA, CDR2 FRNQAP. V lost 5 bases to trimming and J lost 4 bases; unmatched junction nucleotides: 2. The CDR3 sequence is 12 residues long. The DNA read from the CDR3 is TGTGCAAGCAGCCCGGGACAGTATGAACAGTAC. Its translation is CASSPGQYEQY. The CDR3 in full is CASSPGQYEQYF.